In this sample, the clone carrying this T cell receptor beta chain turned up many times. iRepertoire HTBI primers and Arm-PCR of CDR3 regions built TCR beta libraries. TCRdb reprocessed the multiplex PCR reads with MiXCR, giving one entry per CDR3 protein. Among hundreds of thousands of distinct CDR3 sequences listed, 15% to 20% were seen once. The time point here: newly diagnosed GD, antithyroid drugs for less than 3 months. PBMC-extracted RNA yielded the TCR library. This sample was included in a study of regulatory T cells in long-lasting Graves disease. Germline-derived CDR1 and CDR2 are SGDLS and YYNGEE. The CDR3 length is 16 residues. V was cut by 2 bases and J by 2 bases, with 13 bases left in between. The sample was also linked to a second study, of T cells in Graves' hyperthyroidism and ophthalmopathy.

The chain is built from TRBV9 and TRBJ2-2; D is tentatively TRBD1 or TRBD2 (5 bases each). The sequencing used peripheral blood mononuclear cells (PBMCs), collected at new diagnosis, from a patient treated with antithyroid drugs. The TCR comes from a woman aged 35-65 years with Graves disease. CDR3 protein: CASSVGTGINTGELFF. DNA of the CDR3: TGTGCCAGCAGCGTTGGGACGGGCATCAACACCGGGGAGCTGTTTTTT.